These 14 T cell receptor beta chains originate from one sample sequenced in a study of naive and memory T cell subsets. For blood and skin samples, reverse transcription used TCR alpha and beta constant primers. TCRdb used MiXCR to reprocess the 5' RACE reads, holding one entry per CDR3 protein. The table includes about 21,000 distinct CDR3 sequences, about 4% detected once. Whole-blood samples were less than 3 ml of peripheral blood from healthy adult volunteers. These receptors came from a male donor in good health.

Ten or more counts support this clonotype. V gene TRBV11-2 combines with J gene TRBJ2-7, with 9 bases matching TRBD1. V gave up 0 bases and J gave up 4 bases; unmatched junction bases: 1. The germline V gene has CDR1 SGHAT and CDR2 FQNNGV. CDR3 length: 14 residues. The CDR3 nucleotides read TGTGCCAGCAGCTTAGAACAGGGGGCGTACGAGCAGTACTTC. This translates into CASSLEQGAYEQYF.

By its share, this clonotype is medium-sized. The chain combines TRBV19 with TRBJ1-5; unclear D gene. Germline loops: CDR1 LNHDA, CDR2 SQIVND (reference sequence). V was cut by 1 base and J by 1 base, with 8 bases left in between. The CDR3 loop spans 15 amino acids. CDR3 nucleotide sequence: TGTGCCAGTAGTATAGGGCTCGCCAGCAATCAGCCCCAGCATTTT. Translation gives CASSIGLASNQPQHF.

This clonotype was seen ten or more times. The rearrangement uses TRBV7-3 and TRBJ2-3, with TRBD2 identical over 7 bases. The CDR3 covers 15 residues. V shed 5 bases, J shed 0 bases, and the junction held 5 bases outside the gene matches. Per germline, CDR1 SGHTA and CDR2 FQGTGA. The CDR3 bases are TGTGCCAGCAGCCTACTAGCGCAAAGCACAGATACGCAGTATTTT. This encodes CASSLLAQSTDTQYF.

This clonotype was seen repeatedly, ten times or more. J is TRBJ2-2 and V is TRBV28; perhaps TRBD2 as D (6 bases). Germline V gene lookup returns CDR1 MDHEN and CDR2 SYDVKM. The germline V and J ends were trimmed by 9 bases and 4 bases, with 15 bases remaining between them. This CDR3 is 14 amino acids long. The CDR3 DNA reads as TGTGCCAGTAAAATCAGGGAGGCCACCGGGGAGCTGTTTTTT. This encodes CASKIREATGELFF. The whole variable domain, remainder taken from reference TRBV28 and TRBJ2-2, is DVKVTQSSRYLVKRTGEKVFLECVQDMDHENMFWYRQDPGLGLRLIYFSYDVKMKEKGDIPEGYSVSREKKERFSLILESASTNQTSMYLCASKIREATGELFFGEGSRLTVL.

There are many counts of this clonotype. V usage is TRBV3-1 and J usage is TRBJ2-5, with TRBD2 matching 10 bases. The CDR3 length is 15 residues. V shed 5 bases and J 7 bases; nucleotides not matched to a gene: 10. Germline V gene data show CDR1 as LGHDT and CDR2 as YNNKEL (reference sequence). The CDR3 region is CASSFGTSEIGTQYF. For the CDR3, the DNA is TGTGCCAGCAGCTTCGGGACTAGCGAGATTGGGACCCAGTACTTC.

This clonotype was counted a single time. CDR3 residues: CASSYPSGQGGWKLFF. The CDR3, as DNA: TGTGCCAGCAGTTACCCCTCGGGACAGGGAGGGTGGAAACTGTTTTTT. The rearrangement links TRBV6-5 to TRBJ2-2; 9 nucleotides align to TRBD1. Germline assignment: CDR1 MNHEY and CDR2 SVGAGI. This CDR3 has 16 amino acids. After removal of 2 bases from V and 14 bases from J, the junction contained 15 bases not matched to a gene.

In this sample, this clonotype turned up many times. The chain employs TRBV27 and TRBJ2-1, with 14 nucleotides matching TRBD2. This CDR3 has 15 amino acids. The junction had 3 bases not matched to a gene; V was cut back by 5 bases and J by 6 bases. Germline lookup yields CDR1 MNHEY and CDR2 SMNVEV (reference sequence). This CDR3 is CASSPGTSGGNEQFF. CDR3 coding DNA: TGTGCCAGCAGTCCTGGGACTAGCGGGGGCAATGAGCAGTTCTTC.

In this sample, this clonotype turned up many times. V gene TRBV6-4 combines with J gene TRBJ2-3; 8 nucleotides align to TRBD2. The ends lost 3 bases at V and 2 bases at J; junction bases unmatched: 4. The germline V gene encodes CDR1 MRHNA and CDR2 SNTAGT. The CDR3 consists of 15 residues. CDR3 in amino acids: CASSESSGATDTQYF. For the CDR3, the DNA is TGTGCCAGCAGTGAAAGTAGCGGGGCCACAGATACGCAGTATTTT.

This clonotype has ten or more counts. This chain links TRBV12-3 or TRBV12-4 with TRBJ1-5; 7 positions agree with TRBD1. With 6 bases clipped from V and 1 base from J, the junction kept 3 bases outside the gene matches. The CDR3 consists of 14 residues. CDR3 protein: CASSRDRSNQPQHF. CDR3 nucleotide sequence: TGTGCCAGCAGCCGGGACAGAAGCAATCAGCCCCAGCATTTT.

This clonotype was recorded at least ten times. The chain employs TRBV7-2 and TRBJ2-3, with 8 bases identical to TRBD2. Per germline, CDR1 SGHTA and CDR2 FQGNSA. This CDR3 is built from 17 residues. J was trimmed by 3 bases and V by 2 bases; bases with no gene match: 10. The CDR3 spells CASSLYGSGVKTDTQYF. CDR3 nucleotides: TGTGCCAGCAGCTTATATGGTAGCGGGGTGAAAACAGATACGCAGTATTTT.

Ten or more counts support this clonotype. The V and J genes are TRBV4-1 and TRBJ2-7; possibly TRBD2 for D (6 bases). There are 16 residues in the CDR3. Trimming cost V 0 bases and J 4 bases, with 16 bases left between them. The germline V gene has CDR1 MGHRA and CDR2 YSYEKL. CDR3 region: CASSQEGGAKWYEQYF. CDR3 sequence (DNA): TGCGCCAGCAGCCAAGAAGGCGGGGCAAAGTGGTACGAGCAGTACTTC.

There are a few counts of this clonotype. This chain joins TRBV2 and TRBJ1-4; D remains unclear. V gave up 2 bases and J gave up 7 bases, with 8 bases separating them. CDR1 and CDR2 from the germline V gene are SNHLY and FYNNEI. This CDR3 spans 13 amino acids. CDR3 in amino acids: CASSELGVEKLFF. The CDR3 DNA follows: TGTGCCAGCAGTGAACTTGGGGTTGAAAAACTGTTTTTT.

In this sample, this clonotype turned up many times. V is TRBV29-1 and J is TRBJ1-1; 7 bases are shared with TRBD1. Germline trimming cut 7 bases from V and 5 bases from J; bases unmatched to any gene: 7. Germline-derived CDR1 and CDR2 are SQVTM and ANQGSEA. CDR3 length equals 12 residues. The CDR3 region has the DNA TGCAGCGGGGGGAAGGGGGCGACTGAAGCTTTCTTT. Residues: CSGGKGATEAFF.

There are many counts of this clonotype. This chain connects TRBV29-1 to TRBJ1-1; D not certain. Trimming took off 0 bases at V and 9 bases at J, with 2 bases between the two ends. The CDR3 sequence is 9 residues long. Per germline, CDR1 SQVTM and CDR2 ANQGSEA. This CDR3 is CSVEEKAFF. Here the CDR3 DNA reads TGCAGCGTTGAAGAAAAAGCTTTCTTT.